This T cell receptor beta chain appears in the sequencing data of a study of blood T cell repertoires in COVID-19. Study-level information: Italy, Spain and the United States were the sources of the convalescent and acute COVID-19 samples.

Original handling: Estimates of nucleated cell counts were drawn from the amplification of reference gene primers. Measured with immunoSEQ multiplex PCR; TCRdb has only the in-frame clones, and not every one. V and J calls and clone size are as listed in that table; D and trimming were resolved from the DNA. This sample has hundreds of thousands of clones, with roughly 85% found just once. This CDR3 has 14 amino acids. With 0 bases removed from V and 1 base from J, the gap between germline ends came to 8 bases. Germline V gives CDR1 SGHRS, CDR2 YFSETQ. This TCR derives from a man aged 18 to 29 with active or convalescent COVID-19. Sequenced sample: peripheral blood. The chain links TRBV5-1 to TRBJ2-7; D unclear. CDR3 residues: CASSLVQASYEQYF. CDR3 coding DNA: TGCGCCAGCAGCTTGGTTCAGGCTTCCTACGAGCAGTACTTC.